A single sample gave rise to the 14 T cell receptor beta chains below, sequenced in a study of low-dose radiotherapy and immunotherapy resistance in tumors. Both TCRalpha and TCRbeta chains were reverse transcribed with V-gene-specific primers. A constant-region primer paired with the V-primer adapter amplified TCRs over 20 PCR cycles. TCRdb re-called the reads with MiXCR, one entry per CDR3 protein. This sample has 13,000 or so distinct CDR3 sequences, with roughly 71% found just once. These receptors were collected from a human donor with advanced metastatic prostate, ovarian, gallbladder or colorectal cancer (not recorded which). This table probably holds off-target reads from a library built for another chain.

The table lists this clonotype with a few counts. In DNA form, the CDR3 reads TGTGCCAGCACCCTAGGTGGGGCGGACACCGGGGAGCTGTTTTTT. It yields the protein CASTLGGADTGELFF. V usage is TRBV28 and J usage is TRBJ2-2; D may be TRBD1 (5 bases). Germline assignment: CDR1 MDHEN and CDR2 SYDVKM. V dropped 7 bases and J dropped 3 bases, with 15 bases sitting between them. The CDR3 loop spans 15 amino acids. Filled out from reference TRBV28 and TRBJ2-2, the complete variable domain reads DVKVTQSSRYLVKRTGEKVFLECVQDMDHENMFWYRQDPGLGLRLIYFSYDVKMKEKGDIPEGYSVSREKKERFSLILESASTNQTSMYLCASTLGGADTGELFFGEGSRLTVL.

V usage is TRBV12-3 or TRBV12-4 and J usage is TRBJ2-1, with TRBD2 identical over 7 bases. The CDR3 runs to 13 residues. Unmatched junction bases numbered 5, after V lost 7 bases and J lost 5 bases. CDR3 amino acids: CASTPLADNEQFF. In nucleotides, the CDR3 is TGTGCCAGCACCCCGCTAGCGGACAATGAGCAGTTCTTC.

The V gene is TRBV18, the J gene TRBJ2-7; D ambiguous. Per germline, CDR1 KGHSH and CDR2 LQKENI. The CDR3 sequence is 15 residues long. Trimming stripped 4 bases from V and 0 bases from J, with 13 bases between. This CDR3 reads CASSLADTYSYEQYF. CDR3 DNA sequence: TGTGCCAGCTCACTGGCGGATACCTACTCCTACGAGCAGTACTTC.

This chain connects TRBV27 to TRBJ1-3; D possibly corresponds to TRBD1 (5 bases). The CDR3 has 16 residues. The V gene lost 5 bases and the J gene lost 0 bases, with 14 bases spanning the gap. CDR1 MNHEY and CDR2 SMNVEV come from the germline V gene (reference sequence). CDR3 DNA: TGTGCCAGCAGTCCTCGTTGGGGCCCCTCTGGAAACACCATATATTTT. This encodes CASSPRWGPSGNTIYF.

The CDR3 spells CASSLRGLSAYGYTF. The CDR3 DNA reads as TGTGCCAGCAGTTTAAGGGGGCTTAGTGCCTATGGCTACACCTTC. The chain joins TRBV12-3 or TRBV12-4 to TRBJ1-2, with 7 bases fitting TRBD1. The CDR3 contains 15 residues. J lost 4 bases, V lost 2 bases, and 7 bases had no gene match.

The V gene is TRBV11-2, the J gene TRBJ2-1, with 9 bases aligning to TRBD2. This CDR3 has 17 amino acids. Per germline, CDR1 SGHAT and CDR2 FQNNGV. Trimming cost V 3 bases and J 2 bases; bases outside gene matches: 8. This CDR3 reads CASSFPPTSGPYNEQFF. CDR3 DNA sequence: TGTGCCAGCAGCTTTCCCCCGACTAGCGGCCCCTACAATGAGCAGTTCTTC.

This clonotype was found a few times. The rearrangement links TRBV12-3 or TRBV12-4 to TRBJ1-1, with a weak D call TRBD1 (5 bases). The CDR3 spans 12 residues. V gave up 7 bases and J gave up 5 bases, with 11 bases separating them. The CDR3 sequence: CASTLGVTEAFF. The CDR3 nucleotides read TGTGCCAGCACCCTAGGGGTAACTGAAGCTTTCTTT.

The V call is TRBV6-6, the J call TRBJ2-1; D may correspond to TRBD1 or TRBD2 (7 bases each). V was clipped by 7 bases and J by 7 bases, with 14 bases between them. CDR1 is MNHNY, CDR2 SVGAGI, per germline (reference sequence). CDR3 length equals 13 residues. The CDR3 DNA follows: TGTGCCAGCATTCCAGGGGGGGGTAATGAGCAGTTCTTC. Encoded protein: CASIPGGGNEQFF.

This chain uses TRBV19 with TRBJ1-5; tentative D call: TRBD1 (6 bases). From germline, CDR1 is LNHDA and CDR2 SQIVND (reference sequence). This CDR3 contains 17 residues. Trimming removed 7 bases from V and 3 bases from J, with 22 bases in between. The CDR3 loop reads CASTSLGRQGNNQPQHF. In DNA, the CDR3 is TGTGCCAGTACCTCTTTGGGTCGGCAGGGGAACAATCAGCCCCAGCATTTT.

The table lists this clonotype with a few counts. The gene calls are TRBV5-1 and TRBJ2-1; D is unresolved. With 0 bases removed from V and 7 bases from J, the gap between germline ends came to 14 bases. Germline-derived CDR1 and CDR2 are SGHRS and YFSETQ. The CDR3 is 15 residues long. The CDR3 loop reads CASSLASGLGNEQFF. In DNA, the CDR3 is TGCGCCAGCAGCTTGGCCAGTGGTCTCGGGAATGAGCAGTTCTTC.

This rearrangement joins TRBV9 to TRBJ2-1, with D possibly matching TRBD2 (6 bases). Germline CDR1 is SGDLS and CDR2 is YYNGEE. Trimming cost V 3 bases and J 0 bases, with 13 bases left between them. The CDR3 loop spans 16 amino acids. CDR3 DNA: TGTGCCAGCAGCGGCGGGGCGGGAATCTCCTACAATGAGCAGTTCTTC. Translated, it gives CASSGGAGISYNEQFF. The complete variable domain, with remaining parts taken from reference TRBV9 and TRBJ2-1, reads DSGVTQTPKHLITATGQRVTLRCSPRSGDLSVYWYQQSLDQGLQFLIQYYNGEERAKGNILERFSAQQFPDLHSELNLSSLELGDSALYFCASSGGAGISYNEQFFGPGTRLTVL.

V and J are TRBV28 and TRBJ2-3; D remains ambiguous. V shed 4 bases and J shed 0 bases, with 17 bases lying between them. Germline CDR1 and CDR2: MDHEN and SYDVKM. The CDR3 length is 17 residues. The CDR3 region is CASSSLSGPVSTDTQYF. CDR3 DNA: TGTGCCAGCAGTTCCCTTTCGGGCCCCGTAAGCACAGATACGCAGTATTTT.

This clonotype has only one observation. This chain links TRBV20-1 with TRBJ2-2; TRBD2 matches at 12 bases. CDR3 size: 15 residues. Germline CDR1 and CDR2: DFQATT and SNEGSKA (reference sequence). V shed 0 bases and J 6 bases; nucleotides not matched to a gene: 2. CDR3 amino acids: CSARDLAGGPGELFF. DNA of the CDR3: TGCAGTGCTAGAGATCTAGCGGGAGGGCCCGGGGAGCTGTTTTTT.

The chain joins TRBV5-6 to TRBJ2-1; D gene unclear. The V and J ends lost 4 bases and 4 bases respectively, with 15 bases between them. The CDR3 extends over 15 amino acids. Germline lookup yields CDR1 SGHDT and CDR2 YYEEEE. CDR3 region: CASSIFTALYNEQFF. The DNA for the CDR3 is TGTGCCAGCAGCATTTTTACAGCGTTGTACAATGAGCAGTTCTTC.